The entry below gives a single TCR beta chain sequence along with its context. The antigen is undetermined. The data originate from a study of shared clonotypes between healthy human individuals. Findings of the study overall: An anticipated effect of sequencing depth on clonotype sharing among donors was recognized. Generally, estimated richness proved larger in naive subsets than it did in memory subsets.

Using immunoSEQ multiplex PCR, the repertoire was profiled, and TCRdb retains in-frame clones only, with some absent. The data hold a few million clones, with approximately 95% observed a single time. It was into CD45RA+ naive and CD45RA-negative memory subsets that the CD4+ cells were split. The clonotype was recovered from a man in his late teens or twenties in good health. Some clones in this sample may be carry-over from other donors' samples. Sequenced input: naive CD4+ T cells from PBMCs. Described subset: CD45RA+ positively selected.

CDR3 region: CASAPQGNTGELFF. CDR3 coding DNA: TGTGCCAGCGCCCCTCAAGGAAACACCGGGGAGCTGTTTTTT. The rearrangement joins TRBV28 to TRBJ2-2, with D unclear. Trimming removed 8 bases from V and 2 bases from J, with 12 bases in between. The CDR3 totals 14 residues. Germline lookup yields CDR1 MDHEN and CDR2 SYDVKM.